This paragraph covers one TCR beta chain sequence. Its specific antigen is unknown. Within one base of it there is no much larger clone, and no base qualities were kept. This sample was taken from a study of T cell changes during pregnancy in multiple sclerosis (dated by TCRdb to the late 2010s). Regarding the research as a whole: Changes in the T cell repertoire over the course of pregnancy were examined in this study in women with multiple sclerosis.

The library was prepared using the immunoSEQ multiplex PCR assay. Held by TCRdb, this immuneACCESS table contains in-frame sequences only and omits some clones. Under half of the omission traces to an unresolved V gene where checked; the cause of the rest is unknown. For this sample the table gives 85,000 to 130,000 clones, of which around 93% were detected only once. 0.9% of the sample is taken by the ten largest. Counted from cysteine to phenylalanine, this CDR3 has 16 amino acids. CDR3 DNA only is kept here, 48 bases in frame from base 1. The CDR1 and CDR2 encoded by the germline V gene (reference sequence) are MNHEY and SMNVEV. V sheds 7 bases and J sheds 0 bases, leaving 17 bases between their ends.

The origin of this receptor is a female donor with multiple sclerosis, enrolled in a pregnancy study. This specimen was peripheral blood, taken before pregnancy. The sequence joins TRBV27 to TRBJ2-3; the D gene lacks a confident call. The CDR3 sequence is CASTERDKPSTDTQYF. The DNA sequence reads TGTGCCAGCACGGAACGAGACAAACCTAGCACAGATACGCAGTATTTT.